Here is one T cell receptor beta chain with its context. The target antigen is unknown. Sequencing ends 3 residues short of the CDR3 end; the germline J gene provides the rest. Measured with immunoSEQ multiplex PCR; TCRdb has only the in-frame clones, and not every one. The sample table includes tens of thousands of clones. The data are from a study of T cells in women clearing cervical HPV infection. Findings of the study overall: It is unknown whether associations predate infection; no effector/memory or HPV-specific sorting. A classifier using richness and V gene abundances reached an AUC of more than 0.8.

Cervical HPV DNA detected by MY09/MY11 PCR, typed by dot-blot. With 6 bases clipped from V and 0 bases from J, the junction kept 3 bases outside the gene matches. This CDR3 has 14 residues. The V gene's germline CDR1 is LNHDA and CDR2 SQIVND (reference sequence). The clonotype comes from a woman aged 18 to 75 with a cervical HPV16 infection that either progressed to CIN3+ or cleared (not recorded which). This chain connects TRBV19 to TRBJ2-7; 9 bases align to TRBD1. The sequenced material came from blood buffy coat. CDR3 amino acids: CASSGTGSSYEQYF. The sequenced CDR3 bases are TGTGCCAGTAGCGGGACAGGGAGCTCCTACGAG.